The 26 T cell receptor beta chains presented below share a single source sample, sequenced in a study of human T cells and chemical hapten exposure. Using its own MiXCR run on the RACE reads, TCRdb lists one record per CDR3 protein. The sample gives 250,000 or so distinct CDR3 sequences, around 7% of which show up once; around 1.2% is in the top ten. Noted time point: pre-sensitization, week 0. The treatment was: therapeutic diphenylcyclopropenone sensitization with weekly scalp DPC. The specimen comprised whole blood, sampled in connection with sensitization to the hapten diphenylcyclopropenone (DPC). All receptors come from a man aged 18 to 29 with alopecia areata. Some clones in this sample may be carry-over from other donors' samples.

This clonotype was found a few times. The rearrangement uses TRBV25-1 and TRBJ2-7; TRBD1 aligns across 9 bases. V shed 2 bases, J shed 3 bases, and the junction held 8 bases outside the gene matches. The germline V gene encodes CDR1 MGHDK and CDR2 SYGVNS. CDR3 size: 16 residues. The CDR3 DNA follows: TGTGCCAGCAGTGAAAACTGGACAGGGGAGGTCTACGAGCAGTACGTC. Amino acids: CASSENWTGEVYEQYV.

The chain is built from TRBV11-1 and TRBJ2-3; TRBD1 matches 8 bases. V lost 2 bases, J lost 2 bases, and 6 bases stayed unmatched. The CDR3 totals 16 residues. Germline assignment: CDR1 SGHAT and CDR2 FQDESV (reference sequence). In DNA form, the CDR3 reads TGTGCCAGCAGCTTATATGGACAGGGAGACACAGATACGCAGTATTTT. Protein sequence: CASSLYGQGDTDTQYF.

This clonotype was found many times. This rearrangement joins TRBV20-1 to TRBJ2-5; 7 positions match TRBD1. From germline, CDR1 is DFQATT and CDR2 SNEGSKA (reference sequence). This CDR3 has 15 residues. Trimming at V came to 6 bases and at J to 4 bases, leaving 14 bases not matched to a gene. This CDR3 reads CSATDRQGAAETQYF. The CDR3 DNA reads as TGCAGTGCCACCGACCGACAGGGCGCGGCAGAGACCCAGTACTTC.

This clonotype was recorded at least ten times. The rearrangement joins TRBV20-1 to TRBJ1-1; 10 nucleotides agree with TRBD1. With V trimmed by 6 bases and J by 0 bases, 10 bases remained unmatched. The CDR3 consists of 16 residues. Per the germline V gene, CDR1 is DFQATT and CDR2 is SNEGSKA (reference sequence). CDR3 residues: CSASDRDRGLNTEAFF. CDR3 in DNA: TGCAGTGCAAGCGACCGGGACAGGGGTCTGAACACTGAAGCTTTCTTT.

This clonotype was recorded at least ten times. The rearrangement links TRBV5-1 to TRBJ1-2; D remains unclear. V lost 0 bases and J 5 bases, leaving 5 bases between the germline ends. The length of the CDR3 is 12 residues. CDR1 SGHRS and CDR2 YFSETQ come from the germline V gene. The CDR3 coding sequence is TGCGCCAGCAGCTTGGAAGGGTATGGCTACACCTTC. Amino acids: CASSLEGYGYTF.

The CDR3 here is CASSPRDHYTDTQYF. CDR3 nucleotide sequence: TGTGCCAGCAGCCCGCGGGACCACTACACAGATACGCAGTATTTT. The chain has TRBV7-8 and TRBJ2-3, with D perhaps matching TRBD2 (6 bases). This CDR3 is built from 15 residues. Deletions cut 5 bases from V and 2 bases from J, with 14 bases between. Germline lookup yields CDR1 SGHVS and CDR2 FQNEAQ.

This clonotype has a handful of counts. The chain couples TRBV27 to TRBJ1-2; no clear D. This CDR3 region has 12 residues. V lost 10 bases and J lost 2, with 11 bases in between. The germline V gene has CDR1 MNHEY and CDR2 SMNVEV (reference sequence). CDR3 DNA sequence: TGTGCCACCGGACGGACGAACTATGGCTACACCTTC. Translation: CATGRTNYGYTF.

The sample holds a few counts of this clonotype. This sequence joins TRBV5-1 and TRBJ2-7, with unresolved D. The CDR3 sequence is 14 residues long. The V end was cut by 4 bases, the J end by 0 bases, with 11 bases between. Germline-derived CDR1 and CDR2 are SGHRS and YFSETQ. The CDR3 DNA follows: TGCGCCAGCAGCCAGCCGAGCATCTCCTACGAGCAGTACTTC. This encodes CASSQPSISYEQYF.

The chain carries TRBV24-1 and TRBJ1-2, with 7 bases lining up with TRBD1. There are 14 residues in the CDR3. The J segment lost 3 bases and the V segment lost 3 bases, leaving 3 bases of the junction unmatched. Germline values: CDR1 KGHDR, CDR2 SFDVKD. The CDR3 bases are TGTGCCACCAGTGATCGACAGGGATACTATGGCTACACCTTC. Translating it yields CATSDRQGYYGYTF.

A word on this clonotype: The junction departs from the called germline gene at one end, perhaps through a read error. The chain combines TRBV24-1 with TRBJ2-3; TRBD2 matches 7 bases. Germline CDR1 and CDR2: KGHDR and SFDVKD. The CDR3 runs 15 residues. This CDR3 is CVTSDPTTSRDTQYF. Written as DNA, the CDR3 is TGTGTCACCAGTGACCCCACGACTAGCCGAGATACGCAGTATTTT.

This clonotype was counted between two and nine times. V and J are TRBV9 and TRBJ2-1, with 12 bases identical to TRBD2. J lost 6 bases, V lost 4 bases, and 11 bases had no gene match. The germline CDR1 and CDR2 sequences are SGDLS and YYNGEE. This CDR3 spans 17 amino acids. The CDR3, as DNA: TGTGCCAGCAGCTTGCGACTAGCGGGGGACTTTTGCAATGAGCAGTTCTTC. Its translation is CASSLRLAGDFCNEQFF.

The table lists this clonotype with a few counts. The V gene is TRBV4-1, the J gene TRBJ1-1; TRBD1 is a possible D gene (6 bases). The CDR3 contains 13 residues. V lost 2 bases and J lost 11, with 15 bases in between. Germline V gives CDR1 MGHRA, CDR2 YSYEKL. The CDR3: CASSQLRTARAFF. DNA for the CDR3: TGCGCCAGCAGCCAACTCCGGACAGCTAGGGCTTTCTTT.

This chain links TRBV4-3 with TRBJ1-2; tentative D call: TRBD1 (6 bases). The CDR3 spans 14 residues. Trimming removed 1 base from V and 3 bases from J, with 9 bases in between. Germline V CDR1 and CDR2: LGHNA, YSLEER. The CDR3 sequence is CASSQGTADYGYTF. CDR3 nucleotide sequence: TGCGCCAGCAGCCAAGGGACAGCGGACTATGGCTACACCTTC.

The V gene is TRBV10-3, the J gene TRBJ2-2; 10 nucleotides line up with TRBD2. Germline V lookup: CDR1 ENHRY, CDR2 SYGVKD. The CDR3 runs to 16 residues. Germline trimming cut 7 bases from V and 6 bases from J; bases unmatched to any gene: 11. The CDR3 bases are TGTGCCATCAAGGAGGCTAGCGGGGGCCCGGCCGGGGAGCTGTTTTTT. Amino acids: CAIKEASGGPAGELFF.

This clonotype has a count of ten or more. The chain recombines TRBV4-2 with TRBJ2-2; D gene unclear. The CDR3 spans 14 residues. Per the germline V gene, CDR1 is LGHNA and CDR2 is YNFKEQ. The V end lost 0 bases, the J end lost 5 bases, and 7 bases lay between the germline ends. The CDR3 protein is CASSQEGLTGELFF. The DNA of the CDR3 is TGTGCCAGCAGCCAAGAAGGGCTTACCGGGGAGCTGTTTTTT.

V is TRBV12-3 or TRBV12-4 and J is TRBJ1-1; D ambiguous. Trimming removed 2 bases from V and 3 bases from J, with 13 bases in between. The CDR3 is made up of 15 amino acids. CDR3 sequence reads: CASSLLSWGDTEAFF. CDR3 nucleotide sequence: TGTGCCAGCAGTTTACTTTCGTGGGGTGACACTGAAGCTTTCTTT.

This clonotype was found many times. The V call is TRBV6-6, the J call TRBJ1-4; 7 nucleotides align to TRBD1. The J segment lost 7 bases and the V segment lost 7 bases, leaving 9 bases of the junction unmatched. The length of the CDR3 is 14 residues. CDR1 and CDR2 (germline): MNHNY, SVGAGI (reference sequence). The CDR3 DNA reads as TGTGCCAGCAAGGGGGCAGGGCGGAGTGAAAAACTGTTTTTT. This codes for CASKGAGRSEKLFF.

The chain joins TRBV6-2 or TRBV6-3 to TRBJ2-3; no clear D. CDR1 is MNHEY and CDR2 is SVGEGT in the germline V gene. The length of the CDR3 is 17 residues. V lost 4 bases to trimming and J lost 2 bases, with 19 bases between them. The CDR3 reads CASSSQKRARSTDTQYF. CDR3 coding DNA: TGTGCCAGCAGTTCACAAAAGCGAGCCCGATCCACAGATACGCAGTATTTT.

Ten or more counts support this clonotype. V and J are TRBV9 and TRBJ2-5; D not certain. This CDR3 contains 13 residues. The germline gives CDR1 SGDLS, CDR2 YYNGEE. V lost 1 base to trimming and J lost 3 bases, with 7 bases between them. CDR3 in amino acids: CASSVSDKETQYF. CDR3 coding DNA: TGTGCCAGCAGCGTATCAGATAAAGAGACCCAGTACTTC.

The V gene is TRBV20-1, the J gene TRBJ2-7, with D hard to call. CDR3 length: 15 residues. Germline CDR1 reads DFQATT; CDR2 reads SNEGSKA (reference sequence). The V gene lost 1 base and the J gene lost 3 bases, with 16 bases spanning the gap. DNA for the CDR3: TGCAGTGCTAGAGGGGAAGAGGCCCTTTACTACGAGCAGTACTTC. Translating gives CSARGEEALYYEQYF.

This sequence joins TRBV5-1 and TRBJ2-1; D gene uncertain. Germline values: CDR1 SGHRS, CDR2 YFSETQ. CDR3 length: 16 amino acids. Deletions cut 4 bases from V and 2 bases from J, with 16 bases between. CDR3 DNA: TGCGCCAGCAGCCCAAGTACAAGGGTCCCCTACAATGAGCAGTTCTTC. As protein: CASSPSTRVPYNEQFF.

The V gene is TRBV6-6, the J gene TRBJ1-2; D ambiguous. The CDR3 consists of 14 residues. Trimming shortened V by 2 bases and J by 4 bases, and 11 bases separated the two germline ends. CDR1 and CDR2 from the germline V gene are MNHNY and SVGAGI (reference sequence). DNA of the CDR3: TGTGCCAGCAGTTACACCGTGGAGCTCTATGGCTACACCTTC. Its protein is CASSYTVELYGYTF.

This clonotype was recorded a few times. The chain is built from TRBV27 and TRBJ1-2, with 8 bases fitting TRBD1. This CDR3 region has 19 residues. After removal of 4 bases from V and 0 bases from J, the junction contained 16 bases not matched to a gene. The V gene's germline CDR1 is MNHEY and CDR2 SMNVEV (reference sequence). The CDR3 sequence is CASSSLWDRQGASNYGYTF. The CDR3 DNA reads TGTGCCAGCAGTTCCCTCTGGGATCGGCAGGGGGCATCTAACTATGGCTACACCTTC.

The CDR3 loop reads CASSGGLGEQYV. The CDR3 DNA follows: TGCGCCAGCAGTGGGGGGTTAGGTGAGCAGTACGTC. The V call is TRBV10-2, the J call TRBJ2-7; tentatively, D is TRBD1 or TRBD2 (5 bases each). Trimming left V 4 bases short and J 7 bases short, with 11 bases between. This CDR3 spans 12 amino acids. CDR1 is WSHSY and CDR2 is SAAADI in the germline V gene.

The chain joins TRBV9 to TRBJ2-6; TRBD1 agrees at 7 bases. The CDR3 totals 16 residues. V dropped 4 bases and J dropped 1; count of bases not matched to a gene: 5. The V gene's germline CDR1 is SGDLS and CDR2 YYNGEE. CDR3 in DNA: TGTGCCAGCAGCCCGACAGGGTTGTCTGGGGCCAACGTCCTGACTTTC. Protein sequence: CASSPTGLSGANVLTF. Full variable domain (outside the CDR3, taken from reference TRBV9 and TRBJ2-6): DSGVTQTPKHLITATGQRVTLRCSPRSGDLSVYWYQQSLDQGLQFLIQYYNGEERAKGNILERFSAQQFPDLHSELNLSSLELGDSALYFCASSPTGLSGANVLTFGAGSRLTVL.

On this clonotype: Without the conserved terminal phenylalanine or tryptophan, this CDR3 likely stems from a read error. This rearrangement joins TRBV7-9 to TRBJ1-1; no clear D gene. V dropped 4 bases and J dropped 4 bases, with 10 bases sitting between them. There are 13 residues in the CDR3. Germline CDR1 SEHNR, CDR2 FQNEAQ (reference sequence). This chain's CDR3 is CASSSGPSTEAFL. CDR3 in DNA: TGTGCCAGCAGCTCCGGACCGAGCACTGAAGCTTTCCTT.